The 15 T cell receptor beta chains below were found in one sample sequenced in a study of cytomegalovirus exposure and HLA in healthy donors. PCR amplification relied on 60 Vbeta primers (plus 13 Jbeta primers). The table came from immunoSEQ multiplex PCR; TCRdb's copy has only in-frame clones and leaves some out. Of approximately 100,000 clones listed, roughly 82% are singletons. Source material: PBMCs. The source is a human donor in good health.

About this clone: One end of the junction is discordant with germline, which a read error may explain. The chain employs TRBV4-1 and TRBJ1-4, with 12 bases that match TRBD1. The CDR3 is 15 amino acids. Germline CDR1 reads MGHRA; CDR2 reads YSYEKL. This CDR3 is CASSQEGTGGRKPFF. The CDR3 DNA reads TGCGCCAGCAGCCAGGAAGGGACAGGGGGCCGAAAACCGTTTTTT.

With regard to this clone: An end of the junction does not agree with germline; a read error may underlie this. The gene calls are TRBV6-1 and TRBJ1-1, with 7 positions matching TRBD1. Germline V gene data show CDR1 as MNHNS and CDR2 as SASEGT. This CDR3 region has 13 residues. The CDR3 region is CASSEVRTGLTGF. The DNA for the CDR3 is TGTGCCAGCAGTGAAGTGCGGACAGGCCTCACGGGGTTT.

The chain combines TRBV7-8 with TRBJ2-2, with 9 positions matching TRBD1. CDR3 length: 18 residues. The junction had 6 bases not matched to a gene; V was cut back by 1 base and J by 0 bases. The germline V gene encodes CDR1 SGHVS and CDR2 FQNEAQ. The CDR3 here is CASSLGDTGGANTGELFF. The CDR3 DNA reads as TGTGCCAGCAGCTTAGGGGATACAGGGGGCGCGAACACCGGGGAGCTGTTTTTT. The full variable domain, in which reference TRBV7-8 and TRBJ2-2 provide the parts outside the CDR3, is GAGVSQSPRYKVAKRGQDVALRCDPISGHVSLFWYQQALGQGPEFLTYFQNEAQLDKSGLPSDRFFAERPEGSVSTLKIQRTQQEDSAVYLCASSLGDTGGANTGELFFGEGSRLTVL.

This chain uses TRBV12-5 with TRBJ2-2; D remains unclear. The CDR3 covers 15 residues. The germline V gene has CDR1 LGHNT and CDR2 FRNRAP. The V end was cut by 1 base, the J end by 0 bases, with 6 bases between. The CDR3 spells CASGLGLPNTGELFF. The CDR3 DNA reads as TGTGCTAGTGGTTTGGGACTGCCGAACACCGGGGAGCTGTTTTTT.

V gene TRBV18 combines with J gene TRBJ1-2; D may be TRBD1 (5 bases). The CDR3 is made up of 13 amino acids. Germline V gene data show CDR1 as KGHSH and CDR2 as LQKENI. Trimming took off 2 bases at V and 6 bases at J, with 10 bases between the two ends. The CDR3 DNA reads as TGTGCCAGCTCACCAGGGGCAGAGGATGGCTACACCTTC. Translating it yields CASSPGAEDGYTF.

V is TRBV29-1 and J is TRBJ1-5, with TRBD1 identical over 9 bases. From germline, CDR1 is SQVTM and CDR2 ANQGSEA. The CDR3 spans 14 residues. With V trimmed by 4 bases and J by 4 bases, 5 bases remained unmatched. Here the CDR3 reads CSVVDRGGNQPQHF. The CDR3 DNA follows: TGCAGCGTTGTTGACAGGGGGGGGAATCAGCCCCAGCATTTT.

The chain links TRBV5-1 to TRBJ2-6; TRBD1 agrees at 8 bases. The CDR3 totals 15 residues. Germline assignment: CDR1 SGHRS and CDR2 YFSETQ. V was clipped by 9 bases and J by 1 base; unmatched bases: 6. The CDR3 nucleotides are TGCGCCACCGGACAGGGCGTGTCTGGGGCCAACGTCCTGACTTTC. It yields the protein CATGQGVSGANVLTF. Supplemented by reference TRBV5-1 and TRBJ2-6, the full variable domain reads KAGVTQTPRYLIKTRGQQVTLSCSPISGHRSVSWYQQTPGQGLQFLFEYFSETQRNKGNFPGRFSGRQFSNSRSEMNVSTLELGDSALYLCATGQGVSGANVLTFGAGSRLTVL.

The chain links TRBV5-4 to TRBJ2-7, with D possibly TRBD1 on 6 matching bases. V was cut by 0 bases and J by 3 bases, with 13 bases left in between. CDR3 length: 15 residues. Germline CDR1 is SGHNT and CDR2 is YYREEE (reference sequence). The CDR3 DNA is TGTGCCAGCAGCTTGGCAGGGGTCGGAGGCTACGAGCAGTACTTC. Translating gives CASSLAGVGGYEQYF.

Remarks on this clone: The sample contains more than one DNA sequence encoding this CDR3. The rearrangement uses TRBV10-1 and TRBJ2-3, with D possibly matching TRBD1 (6 bases). The length of the CDR3 is 13 residues. The V end lost 6 bases, the J end lost 1 base, and 8 bases lay between the germline ends. Germline V gene sequence: CDR1 WNHNN, CDR2 SYGVQD (reference sequence). For the CDR3, the DNA is TGCGCCAGCAGCCCAGGGGGCACAGATACGCAGTATTTT. Protein: CASSPGGTDTQYF.

This clone was found a few times. The chain links TRBV6-1 to TRBJ1-1; TRBD1 might be the D (6 bases). The length of the CDR3 is 14 residues. V lost 6 bases, J lost 4 bases, and 15 bases lay in between. Germline values: CDR1 MNHNS, CDR2 SASEGT. CDR3 coding DNA: TGTGCCAGCAGGCGGACAGATTGGGCCACTGAAGCTTTCTTT. Protein product: CASRRTDWATEAFF.

This chain links TRBV9 with TRBJ1-2; weak D call: TRBD1 (6 bases). Per germline, CDR1 SGDLS and CDR2 YYNGEE. The CDR3 spans 15 residues. Trimming removed 0 bases from V and 6 bases from J, with 15 bases in between. In DNA, the CDR3 is TGTGCCAGCAGCGTAGCCCCGCGGGGGGCGCATGGCTACACCTTC. Protein product: CASSVAPRGAHGYTF.

The chain joins TRBV30 to TRBJ2-7, with 7 bases identical to TRBD2. Germline V gene sequence: CDR1 GTSNPN, CDR2 SVGIG (reference sequence). This CDR3 is 12 amino acids long. The trim removed 5 bases at V and 6 bases at J, leaving 7 bases unmatched. CDR3 residues: CAWGGGICEQYF. The CDR3 DNA sequence: TGTGCCTGGGGCGGGGGAATTTGCGAGCAGTACTTC.

The V and J genes are TRBV19 and TRBJ1-6; 7 bases map to TRBD1. Germline CDR1 reads LNHDA; CDR2 reads SQIVND (reference sequence). The CDR3 has 16 residues. J lost 10 bases, V lost 7 bases, and 16 bases had no gene match. CDR3 nucleotide sequence: TGTGCCAGTACCATAGGGGGCTTGGTCGGCGTCTCACCCCTCCACTTT. Translated, it gives CASTIGGLVGVSPLHF.

The chain couples TRBV9 to TRBJ1-2; tentative D call: TRBD1 (5 bases). Trimming removed 0 bases from V and 3 bases from J, with 12 bases in between. The length of the CDR3 is 15 residues. Germline values: CDR1 SGDLS, CDR2 YYNGEE. The CDR3 coding sequence is TGTGCCAGCAGCGTAGGCCCCTGGGACTACTATGGCTACACCTTC. It codes for CASSVGPWDYYGYTF. Looking up the rest from reference TRBV9 and TRBJ1-2 gives the full variable domain: DSGVTQTPKHLITATGQRVTLRCSPRSGDLSVYWYQQSLDQGLQFLIQYYNGEERAKGNILERFSAQQFPDLHSELNLSSLELGDSALYFCASSVGPWDYYGYTFGSGTRLTVV.

In DNA, the CDR3 is TGTGCCAGCAGTTACTTTCAGGAGGGAGAAAAACTGTTTTTT. The encoded protein is CASSYFQEGEKLFF. This chain links TRBV6-5 with TRBJ1-4, with D unclear. The CDR3 length is 14 residues. CDR1 MNHEY and CDR2 SVGAGI come from the germline V gene. The V end was cut by 1 base, the J end by 8 bases, with 11 bases between.